Listed below are T cell receptor beta chains from one sample, sequenced in a study of monozygotic twins with inflammatory bowel disease. TCRdb reanalyzed the 5' RACE reads and collapses them to one entry per CDR3 protein, without DNA. The sample holds approximately 160,000 distinct CDR3 sequences. Material: blood. The source of these receptors is a human donor with ulcerative colitis or Crohn's disease, or a healthy co-twin of an affected twin (not recorded which). The CDR3 runs from the conserved cysteine through the conserved F or W.

j_call,v_call,cdr3_aa
TRBJ2-7,TRBV12-3/TRBV12-4,CASSLSQLRDEQYF
TRBJ2-3,TRBV6-5,CASSYTSPHTDTQYF
TRBJ1-4,TRBV4-2,CASSQDPRGSNEKLFF
TRBJ1-5,TRBV5-1,CASSLGGNNQPQHF
TRBJ2-5,TRBV12-3/TRBV12-4,CASSSRSGRLGETQYF
TRBJ2-3,TRBV5-5,CASSFWSAGAGTDTQYF
TRBJ1-2,TRBV5-1,CASSQGQGILGYTF
TRBJ1-1,TRBV6-1,CASNPGGRNTEAFF
TRBJ2-1,TRBV9,CASSARDYNEQFF
TRBJ1-1,TRBV5-4,CASSLLGVGEAFF
TRBJ1-5,TRBV20-1,CSAGGPRKDTYSNQPQHF
TRBJ1-1,TRBV29-1,CSVGMTLNTEAFF
TRBJ1-1,TRBV5-1,CASSSVDRGGTEAFF
TRBJ2-1,TRBV20-1,CSARPSGALGDEQFF
TRBJ2-5,TRBV2,CASKGLAPQETQYF
TRBJ2-7,TRBV12-3/TRBV12-4,CASSRTTIGTAKPSYEQYF
TRBJ2-3,TRBV5-1,CASNPGGSTDTQYF
TRBJ1-5,TRBV6-2/TRBV6-3,CASSYPAGTASNQPQHF
TRBJ2-1,TRBV20-1,CSASSPSGSSYNKQFF
TRBJ2-5,TRBV5-1,CASSVESGPQETQYF
TRBJ1-1,TRBV20-1,CSATPGIGTEAFF
TRBJ2-2,TRBV5-4,CASSYGGVANTGELFF
TRBJ1-1,TRBV7-2,CASSLGPLGRTEAFF
TRBJ2-2,TRBV6-5,CASSYSPGRGTGELFF
TRBJ2-7,TRBV5-1,CASSASTGVIPYEQYF
TRBJ2-2,TRBV20-1,CSAALGVTGGTGELFF
TRBJ2-2,TRBV6-1,CASSPRGFTGELFF
TRBJ1-1,TRBV29-1,CSVDGQGRTEAFF
TRBJ1-5,TRBV6-1,CASSWGGSNQPQHF
TRBJ2-3,TRBV28,CASSKQGTFRDTQYF
TRBJ2-7,TRBV5-1,CASRTEKGLTYEQYF
TRBJ2-7,TRBV5-1,CASSSGLAGPPYEQYF
TRBJ1-5,TRBV7-8,CASSLAAGMGQPQHF
TRBJ1-5,TRBV28,CASTSPRTFYQPQHF
TRBJ1-5,TRBV11-2,CASSVGRNQPQHF
TRBJ2-7,TRBV7-6,CASSLGGGHRSYEQYF
TRBJ2-2,TRBV18,CASSPLEVAGVLDGELFF
TRBJ2-7,TRBV5-1,CASGDRATYEQYF
TRBJ1-2,TRBV11-1,CASSLRAMTYGTNYGYTF
TRBJ2-5,TRBV14,CASSQVGETQYF
TRBJ2-2,TRBV12-3/TRBV12-4,CASRMTVDTGELFF
TRBJ1-5,TRBV6-5,CASSPSRLQPQHF
TRBJ1-1,TRBV5-1,CASSLKGEGKAFF
TRBJ2-2,TRBV28,CASILGANTGELFF
TRBJ2-7,TRBV11-2,CASSSERDSYEQYF
TRBJ2-7,TRBV3-1,CASSRTSGTSGSRYISSYEQYF
TRBJ2-1,TRBV19,CASSIQGLAGNEQSF